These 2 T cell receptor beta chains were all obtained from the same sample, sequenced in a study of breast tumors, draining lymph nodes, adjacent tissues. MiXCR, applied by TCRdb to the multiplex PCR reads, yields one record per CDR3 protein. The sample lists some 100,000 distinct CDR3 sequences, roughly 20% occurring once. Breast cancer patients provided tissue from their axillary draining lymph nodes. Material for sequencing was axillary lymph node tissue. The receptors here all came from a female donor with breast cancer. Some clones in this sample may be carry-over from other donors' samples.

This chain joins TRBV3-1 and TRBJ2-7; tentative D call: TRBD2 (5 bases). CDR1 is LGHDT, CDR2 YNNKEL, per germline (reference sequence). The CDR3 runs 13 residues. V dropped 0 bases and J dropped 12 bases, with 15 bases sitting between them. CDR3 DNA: TGTGCCAGCAGCCAAGATGAGGGAGTCCACCGGTACTTC. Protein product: CASSQDEGVHRYF.

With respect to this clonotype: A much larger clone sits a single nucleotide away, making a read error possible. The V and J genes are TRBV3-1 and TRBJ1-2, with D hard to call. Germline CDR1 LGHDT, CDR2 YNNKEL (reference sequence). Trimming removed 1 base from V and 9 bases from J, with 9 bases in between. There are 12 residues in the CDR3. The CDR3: CASSQGQISYTF. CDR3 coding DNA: TGTGCCAGCAGCCAAGGACAAATTAGCTACACCTTC.